Listed below are T cell receptor beta chains from one sample, sequenced in a study of shared clonotypes between healthy human individuals. Data came from immunoSEQ multiplex PCR; TCRdb stores just in-frame clones and leaves some out. Of about 2.1 million clones in the sample, just under 95% were seen once. The sequenced sample consisted of naive CD8+ T cells from PBMCs. These receptor sequences come from a man between 18 and 29 years old in good health. Some clones in this sample may be carry-over from other donors' samples. Both conserved end residues are part of each CDR3. A D gene is named only where the DNA matches it firmly. Only part of the rows carry a size: once, few, many, or a class if the clone is expanded.

j_call clone_size d_call v_call cdr3_nt cdr3_aa
TRBJ2-2 NA NA TRBV16 TGTGCCAGCAGCCAATCTTCGGGGACCGGGGAGCTGTTTTTT CASSQSSGTGELFF
TRBJ2-1 NA NA TRBV2 TGTGCCAGCAGGGTCCAGAGGAACCTATACAATGAGCAGTTCTTC CASRVQRNLYNEQFF
TRBJ2-5 NA NA TRBV28 TGTGCCAGCAGTTACCCCAGCAACCAAGAGACCCAGTACTTC CASSYPSNQETQYF
TRBJ2-3 NA NA TRBV7-6 TGTGCCAGCAGCTTATTCCGGGCGCCGGGCACAGATACGCAGTATTTT CASSLFRAPGTDTQYF
TRBJ2-7 NA NA TRBV7-9 TGTGCCAGCAGCTCCCGGGACACCGGCCACGAGCAGTACTTC CASSSRDTGHEQYF
TRBJ2-1 once NA TRBV5-6 TGTGCCAGCAGCTTGGCGAGCAGCCCTAGGGATGAGCAGTTCTTC CASSLASSPRDEQFF
TRBJ1-2 NA TRBD1 TRBV29-1 TGCAGCGTTGGACAGGGCTATGGCTACACCTTC CSVGQGYGYTF
TRBJ2-5 NA TRBD2 TRBV7-9 TGTGCCAGCAGCCCCCGGCGGGGGTTGGGAGAGACCCAGTACTTC CASSPRRGLGETQYF
TRBJ2-3 NA TRBD2 TRBV4-3 TGCGCCAGCAGCGAAGGACTAGCGGGAGTTCAGGATACGCAGTATTTT CASSEGLAGVQDTQYF
TRBJ2-5 NA TRBD2 TRBV28 TGTGCCAGCAGTTTAGGGCAGGGCCTTGATAGCGGGAGGGTTAAAGAGACCCAGTACTTC CASSLGQGLDSGRVKETQYF
TRBJ2-1 NA TRBD2 TRBV7-9 TGTGCCAGCAGCATTACTAGCGGGCATTTTTACAATGAGCAGTTCTTC CASSITSGHFYNEQFF
TRBJ2-6 NA NA TRBV4-3 TGCGCCAGCAGCCAGGAGAAGGGGGCTGGGGCCAACGTCCTGACTTTC CASSQEKGAGANVLTF
TRBJ2-7 NA TRBD2 TRBV13 TGTGCCAGCAGCCCCATGGGACTAGCGGACTACGAGCAGTACTTC CASSPMGLADYEQYF
TRBJ2-2 NA NA TRBV4-1 TGCGCCAGCAGCCAAGATGTCGGGGTAGTGGTGACCGGGGAGCTGTTTTTT CASSQDVGVVVTGELFF
TRBJ2-1 NA NA TRBV7-2 TGTGCCAGCAGCTTAGCGCTAATGAATGAGCAGTTCTTC CASSLALMNEQFF
TRBJ2-7 NA TRBD1 TRBV27 TGTGCCAGCAGTTACGGGCCAGGGGGTATCGACGAGCAGTACTTC CASSYGPGGIDEQYF
TRBJ1-1 NA NA TRBV10-3 TGTGCCATCAGTGAGTCGGGAACTGAAGCTTTCTTT CAISESGTEAFF
TRBJ2-4 NA NA TRBV4-3 TGCGCCAGCAGCTCAGACTACAGGGAGGGTGACATTCAGTACTTC CASSSDYREGDIQYF
TRBJ2-1 NA NA TRBV7-6 TGTGCCAGCAGCACCCGGGACGGGTACAATGAGCAGTTCTTC CASSTRDGYNEQFF
TRBJ2-2 once NA TRBV5-1 TGCGCCAGCAGCTTGTCCACCGCGGGCAGGTATGGAGCCGGGGAGCTGTTTTTT CASSLSTAGRYGAGELFF